This T cell receptor (beta chain) was sequenced for a study of regulatory T cells in long-lasting Graves disease. Study information: Graves' cases, newly diagnosed, had used antithyroid drugs under 3 months. Study-level results: Favored gene segments in persistent disease were TRBV28, TRBJ1-2 and TRBJ2-5. The persistent group shared around 2,600 public clonotypes, more than the approximately 1,000 shared by new patients.

CDR3 length: 13 amino acids. Trimming at V came to 4 bases and at J to 10 bases, leaving 9 bases not matched to a gene. Per the germline V gene, CDR1 is LGHNA and CDR2 is YSLEER. This clonotype showed up many times. Its cognate antigen is unknown. Time point described: newly diagnosed GD, antithyroid drugs for less than 3 months. PBMC-extracted RNA yielded the TCR library. Graves' disease was diagnosed by American Thyroid Association guidelines. Arm-PCR of CDR3 regions with iRepertoire HTBI primers generated TCR beta libraries. TCRdb fed the multiplex PCR reads into MiXCR, producing one record per CDR3 protein. The sample holds about 220,000 distinct CDR3 sequences, around 18% seen once.

The TCR was taken from a female donor with Graves disease. Sequences were derived from peripheral blood mononuclear cells (PBMCs), sampled at new diagnosis, from a patient treated with antithyroid drugs. This chain uses TRBV4-3 with TRBJ1-2, with 7 bases identical to TRBD1. The CDR3 DNA reads as TGCGCCAGCAGCCGCCTCCAGGGGGATTTCTACACCTTC. Its protein is CASSRLQGDFYTF.